This T cell receptor beta chain was sequenced during a study of blood T cell repertoires in COVID-19. Germline-derived CDR1 and CDR2 are SGHTA and FQGNSA. Deletions cut 4 bases from V and 7 bases from J, with 13 bases between. The length of the CDR3 is 13 residues. Profiled with immunoSEQ multiplex PCR; TCRdb holds only in-frame clones, not every one. The sample includes roughly 330,000 clones, roughly 87% of them seen just once. The sample consisted of PBMCs or T cells enriched from blood (not recorded which). The clonotype originates from a woman in her thirties who had recovered from COVID-19. V and J are TRBV7-2 and TRBJ1-2; possibly TRBD1 for D (6 bases). The CDR3 is CASSSGQNGGYTF. The CDR3 region has the DNA TGTGCCAGCAGCTCAGGACAGAACGGTGGCTACACCTTC. Full variable domain (rest looked up from reference TRBV7-2 and TRBJ1-2): GAGVSQSPSNKVTEKGKDVELRCDPISGHTALYWYRQSLGQGLEFLIYFQGNSAPDKSGLPSDRFSAERTGGSVSTLTIQRTQQEDSAVYLCASSSGQNGGYTFGSGTRLTVV.